Shown below are 25 T cell receptor beta chains from a single sample sequenced in a study of blood T cells in healthy people across ages. A J-beta primer mix and a sample-barcoded 5' primer were used in a second PCR of roughly 7 to 12 cycles. TCRdb re-called the 5' RACE reads with MiXCR, one entry per CDR3 protein. This table holds 1.5 million to 2 million distinct CDR3 sequences, just under 50% found once. Specimen: blood. The origin of the receptors is a woman aged 40 to 50 in good health.

The gene calls are TRBV5-1 and TRBJ2-1; D possibly corresponds to TRBD1 (6 bases). The V gene's germline CDR1 is SGHRS and CDR2 YFSETQ. The CDR3 runs to 15 residues. V was cut by 4 bases and J by 6 bases, with 17 bases left in between. The CDR3 bases are TGCGCCAGCAGCCCCGGTGGGGACACGGGCAATGAGCAGTTCTTC. This encodes CASSPGGDTGNEQFF.

This clonotype was recorded a few times. This chain links TRBV14 with TRBJ2-1; D perhaps matches TRBD2 (7 bases). Trimming took 0 bases from V and 6 from J, leaving 18 bases between them. The CDR3 length is 17 residues. Per germline, CDR1 SGHDN and CDR2 FVKESK. The CDR3 DNA sequence: TGTGCCAGCAGCCAAGATCTAGGCGGGGGCCTCTTCAATGAGCAGTTCTTC. Amino acids: CASSQDLGGGLFNEQFF.

This clonotype showed up just a few times. J is TRBJ2-3 and V is TRBV19, with D unresolved. The V and J ends lost 0 bases and 3 bases respectively, with 7 bases between them. The CDR3 has 14 amino acids. Germline assignment: CDR1 LNHDA and CDR2 SQIVND (reference sequence). The CDR3 reads CASSIDFGTDTQYF. The DNA of the CDR3 is TGTGCCAGTAGTATAGATTTTGGTACAGATACGCAGTATTTT.

This clonotype was recorded a few times. The chain links TRBV20-1 to TRBJ1-2; TRBD1 aligns across 9 bases. CDR3 length equals 14 residues. CDR1 is DFQATT and CDR2 is SNEGSKA in the germline V gene (reference sequence). Trimming removed 6 bases from V and 6 bases from J; junction bases left unmatched: 11. The CDR3 reads CSARGGTGRHGYTF. The CDR3 nucleotides are TGCAGTGCCCGTGGTGGGACAGGGCGCCATGGCTACACCTTC.

For this clonotype: The junction departs from the called germline gene at one end, perhaps through a read error. The rearrangement uses TRBV4-1 and TRBJ2-5, with D perhaps matching TRBD1 (6 bases). The DNA end is a closer match to TRBJ2-7, so the J assignment may be wrong. The CDR3 covers 14 residues. Germline assignment: CDR1 MGHRA and CDR2 YSYEKL. The CDR3 spells CTSSQLQGTYEQYF. The CDR3 DNA sequence: TGCACCAGCAGCCAATTACAGGGTACCTACGAGCAGTACTTC.

This clonotype has more than one count but fewer than ten. J is TRBJ2-1 and V is TRBV14; TRBD2 might be the D (5 bases). The germline CDR1 and CDR2 sequences are SGHDN and FVKESK. Trimming cost V 2 bases and J 12 bases, with 14 bases left between them. The CDR3 length is 13 residues. The chain's CDR3 is CASSQFISGLQFF. Written as DNA, the CDR3 is TGTGCCAGCAGCCAATTTATTTCCGGACTGCAGTTCTTC.

The chain carries TRBV11-2 and TRBJ1-2, with D tentatively TRBD1 (6 bases). This CDR3 has 15 residues. V gave up 1 base and J gave up 5 bases, with 14 bases separating them. Germline lookup yields CDR1 SGHAT and CDR2 FQNNGV. CDR3 sequence: CASSLVAGAQYGYTF. CDR3 coding DNA: TGTGCCAGCAGCTTAGTGGCAGGGGCACAATATGGCTACACCTTC. The whole variable domain, remainder taken from reference TRBV11-2 and TRBJ1-2, is EAGVAQSPRYKIIEKRQSVAFWCNPISGHATLYWYQQILGQGPKLLIQFQNNGVVDDSQLPKDRFSAERLKGVDSTLKIQPAKLEDSAVYLCASSLVAGAQYGYTFGSGTRLTVV.

The chain joins TRBV9 to TRBJ2-3; D is possibly TRBD2 (6 bases). Germline CDR1 is SGDLS and CDR2 is YYNGEE. V was shortened by 0 bases and J by 1 base, with 9 bases between the two germline ends. This CDR3 is built from 15 residues. This CDR3 reads CASSVVGGGTDTQYF. The DNA of the CDR3 is TGTGCCAGCAGCGTAGTCGGCGGGGGCACAGATACGCAGTATTTT.

The gene calls are TRBV11-3 and TRBJ2-1; 7 bases are shared with TRBD2. V shed 3 bases and J 5 bases; nucleotides not matched to a gene: 4. Looked up from germline, CDR1 is SGHNT and CDR2 is YENEEA. CDR3 length: 14 amino acids. This chain's CDR3 is CASSFIAGDNEQFF. CDR3 DNA sequence: TGTGCCAGCAGCTTCATAGCGGGCGACAATGAGCAGTTCTTC.

The chain carries TRBV5-1 and TRBJ2-1; 9 bases fit TRBD2. The V and J ends lost 4 bases and 1 base, in that order; junction bases with no gene match: 3. From germline, CDR1 is SGHRS and CDR2 YFSETQ. The CDR3 totals 15 residues. CDR3 DNA: TGCGCCAGCAGCGGGGGACTAGCTTCCTACAATGAGCAGTTCTTC. It yields the protein CASSGGLASYNEQFF.

The rearrangement uses TRBV6-1 and TRBJ2-6, with TRBD2 matching 12 bases. Germline CDR1 reads MNHNS; CDR2 reads SASEGT. J gave up 3 bases and V 5 bases, and 11 bases lay outside the gene matches. The CDR3 length is 19 residues. CDR3 nucleotide sequence: TGTGCCAGCAGTCCTCTAGCGGGGGGGCCCTCTTTTGGGGCCAACGTCCTGACTTTC. Translated, it gives CASSPLAGGPSFGANVLTF.

The V and J genes are TRBV3-1 and TRBJ2-4, with D maybe TRBD2 (7 bases). The tail of the sequence fits TRBJ2-5 better, so the J call may be wrong. CDR3 length: 15 amino acids. The V gene's germline CDR1 is LGHDT and CDR2 YNNKEL (reference sequence). The CDR3 DNA sequence: TGTGCCAGCAGCTCCCGTAGGGGGGGCGAGCAGACCCAGTACTTC. This translates into CASSSRRGGEQTQYF.

V usage is TRBV7-2 and J usage is TRBJ2-5; 8 bases align to TRBD1. The CDR3 extends over 14 amino acids. CDR1 and CDR2 from the germline V gene are SGHTA and FQGNSA. The ends lost 3 bases at V and 7 bases at J; junction bases unmatched: 7. CDR3 region: CASSFRGHQGTQYF. Written as DNA, the CDR3 is TGTGCCAGCAGCTTCAGGGGGCATCAGGGGACCCAGTACTTC.

The chain employs TRBV4-3 and TRBJ2-4, with D possibly matching TRBD1 (5 bases). CDR3 size: 17 residues. CDR1 LGHNA and CDR2 YSLEER come from the germline V gene. V lost 0 bases and J 4 bases, leaving 16 bases between the germline ends. CDR3 in DNA: TGCGCCAGCAGCCAAGACCTAGGACACACGCCTAAAAACATTCAGTACTTC. Its protein product is CASSQDLGHTPKNIQYF.

Concerning this clonotype: Relative to the germline gene, one junction end is altered; a read error may explain this. The chain couples TRBV3-1 to TRBJ2-4, with D maybe TRBD2 (5 bases). The J call could be wrong; TRBJ2-5 is a better fit for the DNA end. CDR1 and CDR2 from the germline V gene are LGHDT and YNNKEL (reference sequence). CDR3 length equals 15 residues. The CDR3 sequence: CANSQEGSPSGTQYF. DNA of the CDR3: TGTGCCAACAGCCAAGAGGGATCCCCCTCGGGGACCCAGTACTTC.

V and J are TRBV6-5 and TRBJ1-2; D is undetermined. The CDR3 has 13 amino acids. Per germline, CDR1 MNHEY and CDR2 SVGAGI. V lost 0 bases and J 3 bases, leaving 5 bases between the germline ends. DNA for the CDR3: TGTGCCAGCAGTTACTCGAACGACTATGGCTACACCTTC. It yields the protein CASSYSNDYGYTF.

This rearrangement joins TRBV20-1 to TRBJ2-6; possible D gene TRBD2, 6 bases. Trimming took off 6 bases at V and 3 bases at J, with 12 bases between the two ends. The germline gives CDR1 DFQATT, CDR2 SNEGSKA (reference sequence). CDR3 length: 14 amino acids. In DNA form, the CDR3 reads TGCAGTGCCGCCGGGGGTCGTGGGGCCAACGTCCTGACTTTC. Protein: CSAAGGRGANVLTF.

This chain links TRBV7-9 with TRBJ2-1, with 10 bases fitting TRBD2. Germline V gene sequence: CDR1 SEHNR, CDR2 FQNEAQ (reference sequence). V was clipped by 4 bases and J by 8 bases; unmatched bases: 17. The CDR3 contains 18 residues. CDR3 amino acids: CASSSSPTRAGGLYEQFF. The CDR3 DNA follows: TGTGCCAGCAGCTCCTCTCCCACCCGAGCGGGGGGGCTGTATGAGCAGTTCTTC.

This clonotype was found a few times. This sequence joins TRBV6-1 and TRBJ2-5, with D tentatively TRBD1 (6 bases). Deletions cut 1 base from V and 5 bases from J, with 14 bases between. Germline loops: CDR1 MNHNS, CDR2 SASEGT. The CDR3 runs to 15 residues. In DNA form, the CDR3 reads TGTGCCAGCAGTGAAGTACAGGGAAGTTTGGAGACCCAGTACTTC. It translates to CASSEVQGSLETQYF.

This rearrangement joins TRBV29-1 to TRBJ1-3, with D tentatively TRBD1 (6 bases). CDR3 length: 14 residues. Germline V lookup: CDR1 SQVTM, CDR2 ANQGSEA. V was trimmed by 3 bases and J by 4 bases, leaving 13 bases between them. The CDR3 sequence is CSVDGGFAGNTIYF. The CDR3 DNA reads TGCAGCGTTGACGGGGGCTTTGCAGGAAACACCATATATTTT. Together with reference TRBV29-1 and TRBJ1-3, the CDR3 gives the full variable domain: SAVISQKPSRDICQRGTSLTIQCQVDSQVTMMFWYRQQPGQSLTLIATANQGSEATYESGFVIDKFPISRPNLTFSTLTVSNMSPEDSSIYLCSVDGGFAGNTIYFGEGSWLTVV.

This chain uses TRBV20-1 with TRBJ1-2; D might be TRBD1 (5 bases). Germline V gene sequence: CDR1 DFQATT, CDR2 SNEGSKA (reference sequence). This CDR3 has 14 residues. Trimming stripped 5 bases from V and 0 bases from J, with 13 bases between. The CDR3 coding sequence is TGCAGTGCTCCCCCCAGGGCCTCTAACTATGGCTACACCTTC. It yields the protein CSAPPRASNYGYTF.

The gene calls are TRBV24-1 and TRBJ2-7; 11 bases fit TRBD1. Matching the DNA end better, TRBJ2-5 makes the J call doubtful. The CDR3 has 16 residues. Germline V CDR1 and CDR2: KGHDR, SFDVKD. CDR3 nucleotide sequence: TGTGCCACCAGTGATTTGCAGGGACAGGGGGGAGAGACCCAGTACTTC. Its protein is CATSDLQGQGGETQYF.

The V gene is TRBV20-1, the J gene TRBJ1-2; possible D gene TRBD1, 6 bases. There are 11 residues in the CDR3. Trimming pared 7 bases from V and 6 bases from J, leaving 12 bases between. In germline, CDR1 is DFQATT, CDR2 SNEGSKA (reference sequence). Written as DNA, the CDR3 is TGCAGTGTGTACAGGGAGAATGGCTACACCTTC. Protein product: CSVYRENGYTF.

The J gene is TRBJ2-1, the V gene TRBV7-2; the D call may be TRBD1 or TRBD2 (5 bases each). This CDR3 is 15 amino acids long. Trimming removed 5 bases from V and 6 bases from J, with 17 bases in between. Germline V gene data show CDR1 as SGHTA and CDR2 as FQGNSA. The CDR3 loop reads CASSPGTLAPNEQFF. Here the CDR3 DNA reads TGTGCCAGCAGCCCCGGGACCTTAGCCCCCAATGAGCAGTTCTTC.

The rearrangement uses TRBV4-3 and TRBJ2-1, with D possibly matching TRBD1 (6 bases). The better agreement between TRBJ2-7 and the DNA end casts doubt on the J call. CDR3 length: 19 residues. The germline V gene encodes CDR1 LGHNA and CDR2 YSLEER. CDR3 in amino acids: CASSQDTDRSGQRRYEQYF. The CDR3 nucleotides read TGCGCCAGCAGCCAAGATACCGACCGGTCAGGACAGCGTCGCTACGAGCAGTACTTC.